One sample yielded the 2 T cell receptor beta chains listed below, sequenced in a study of blood T cell repertoires in COVID-19. The table came from immunoSEQ multiplex PCR; TCRdb's copy has only in-frame clones and leaves some out. The sample comprises more than 25,000 clones, over 75% of which are singletons, and roughly 7.6% rests with the top ten. The sequencing input was peripheral blood. Receptors originate from a man aged 50 to 60 with active COVID-19.

CDR3 sequence: CASSLNRGQAGELFF. DNA for the CDR3: TGCGCCAGCAGCTTGAACAGGGGGCAGGCCGGGGAGCTGTTTTTT. The V and J genes are TRBV5-1 and TRBJ2-2; TRBD1 matches 9 bases. The CDR3 totals 15 residues. The V gene end was trimmed by 1 base and the J gene end by 6 bases; junction bases not matched to a gene: 4. Germline V gives CDR1 SGHRS, CDR2 YFSETQ.

V is TRBV28 and J is TRBJ2-7; D is ambiguous. Trimming removed 6 bases from V and 6 bases from J, with 15 bases in between. Germline V CDR1 and CDR2: MDHEN, SYDVKM. This CDR3 spans 13 amino acids. Here the CDR3 reads CASSPLVRGEQYV. In DNA, the CDR3 is TGTGCCAGCAGCCCGCTCGTACGAGGCGAGCAGTACGTC.